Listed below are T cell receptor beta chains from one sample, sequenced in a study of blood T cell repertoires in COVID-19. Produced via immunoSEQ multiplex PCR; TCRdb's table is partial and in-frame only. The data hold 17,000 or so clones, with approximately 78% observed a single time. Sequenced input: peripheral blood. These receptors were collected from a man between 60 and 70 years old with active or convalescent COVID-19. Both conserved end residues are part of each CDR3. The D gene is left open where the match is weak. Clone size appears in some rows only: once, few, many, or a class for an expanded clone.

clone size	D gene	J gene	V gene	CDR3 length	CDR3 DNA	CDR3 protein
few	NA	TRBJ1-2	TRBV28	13	TGTGCCAGCAGCATGGACAGTTACTATGGCTACACCTTC	CASSMDSYYGYTF
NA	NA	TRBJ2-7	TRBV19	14	TGTGCCAGTAGGGGACGGGAGCACTCCTACGAGCAGTACTTC	CASRGREHSYEQYF
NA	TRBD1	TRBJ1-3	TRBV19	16	TGTGCCAGTAAGGTGGACAGGGACTCCTCTGGAAACACCATATATTTT	CASKVDRDSSGNTIYF
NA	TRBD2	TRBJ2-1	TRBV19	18	TGTGCCAGTAGTACCGGGACTAGCGGGAGGGGTCTGTACAATGAGCAGTTCTTC	CASSTGTSGRGLYNEQFF
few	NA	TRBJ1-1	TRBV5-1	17	TGCGCCAGCAGGGCTGGGGAGGGGCGAAACCAAGGTTCTGAAGCTTTCTTT	CASRAGEGRNQGSEAFF
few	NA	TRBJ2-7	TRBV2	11	TGTGCCAGCAGTCTCTCCTACGAGCAGTACTTC	CASSLSYEQYF
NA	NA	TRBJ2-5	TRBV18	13	TGTGCCAGCTCGTCCCCTGTGTTGGAGACCCAGTACTTC	CASSSPVLETQYF
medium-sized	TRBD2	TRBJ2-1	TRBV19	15	TGTGCCAGTAGTATTTCAGCGGGGGGAAACAATGAGCAGTTCTTC	CASSISAGGNNEQFF
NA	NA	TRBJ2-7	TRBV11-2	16	TGTGCCAGCAGCTTAGTGGCACTAGCAGAAAGTTACGAGCAGTACTTC	CASSLVALAESYEQYF
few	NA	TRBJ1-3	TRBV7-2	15	TGTGCCAGCAGCACCTTAACAGGGTTTGGAAACACCATATATTTT	CASSTLTGFGNTIYF
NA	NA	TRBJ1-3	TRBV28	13	TGTGCCAGCAGTCGCCAGGGGATTAGCACCATATATTTT	CASSRQGISTIYF
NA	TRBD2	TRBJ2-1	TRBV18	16	TGTGCCAGCTCACCAGCGACTAGCGGGAGTTACAATGAGCAGTTCTTC	CASSPATSGSYNEQFF
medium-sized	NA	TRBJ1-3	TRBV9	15	TGTGCCAGCAGCGTAGAAGGGAGCTCTGGAAACACCATATATTTT	CASSVEGSSGNTIYF
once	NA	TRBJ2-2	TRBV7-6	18	TGTGCCAGCAGCCTTGTATCGATATCGGCAGGAACCACCGGGGAGCTGTTTTTT	CASSLVSISAGTTGELFF
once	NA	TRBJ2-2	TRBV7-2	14	TGTGCCAGCAGCTCACGGGAGCGTACCGGGGAGCTGTTTTTT	CASSSRERTGELFF